These 11 T cell receptor beta chains share one sample of origin, sequenced in a study of blood T cell repertoires in COVID-19. Clones were sequenced by immunoSEQ multiplex PCR, and TCRdb holds only the in-frame ones, with some missing. The table has approximately 130,000 clones, approximately 77% seen once; the top ten hold 6.5% to 9.5%. Source material: peripheral blood. The receptors originated from a human donor in a cohort sampled during active COVID-19.

The CDR3 DNA reads as TGTGCCTGGAGTCCCATGCGGGGGATAGATACGCAGTATTTT. Amino acids: CAWSPMRGIDTQYF. The V gene is TRBV30, the J gene TRBJ2-3; 7 bases map to TRBD2. Germline CDR1 is GTSNPN and CDR2 is SVGIG (reference sequence). CDR3 size: 14 residues. V dropped 2 bases and J dropped 5; count of bases not matched to a gene: 7.

The rearrangement uses TRBV2 and TRBJ1-3, with unresolved D. V dropped 6 bases and J dropped 0 bases, with 9 bases sitting between them. There are 14 residues in the CDR3. CDR1 is SNHLY and CDR2 is FYNNEI in the germline V gene. CDR3 residues: CASSSRSSGNTIYF. In nucleotides, the CDR3 is TGTGCCAGCAGCTCACGTAGCTCTGGAAACACCATATATTTT.

This clone was seen only once. This could be a read error, since a much larger clone is one nucleotide away. This chain uses TRBV4-2 with TRBJ2-7; 7 bases line up with TRBD2. Looked up from germline, CDR1 is LGHNA and CDR2 is YNFKEQ. The V gene end was trimmed by 6 bases and the J gene end by 2 bases; junction bases not matched to a gene: 1. This CDR3 has 12 residues. This CDR3 is CASRGGAYEQYF. In DNA form, the CDR3 reads TGTGCCAGCAGGGGGGGGGCCTACGAGCAGTACTTC.

The genes are TRBV19 and TRBJ1-1, with D tentatively TRBD1 (6 bases). The CDR3 loop spans 14 amino acids. V was trimmed by 6 bases and J by 0 bases, leaving 11 bases between them. Looked up from germline, CDR1 is LNHDA and CDR2 is SQIVND (reference sequence). CDR3 DNA sequence: TGTGCCAGTAGCCTGGACAGCCTGAACACTGAAGCTTTCTTT. Translation gives CASSLDSLNTEAFF.

With regard to this clone: Other DNA sequences in this sample translate to the same CDR3. The CDR3 region is CASSPGQGPSYEQYF. The CDR3 DNA reads TGTGCCAGCAGCCCCGGACAGGGGCCTTCCTACGAGCAGTACTTC. The V gene is TRBV7-8, the J gene TRBJ2-7, with 9 bases aligning to TRBD1. Trimming cost V 5 bases and J 1 base; bases outside gene matches: 6. From germline, CDR1 is SGHVS and CDR2 FQNEAQ. The CDR3 contains 15 residues.

In its sample, this clone was seen a few times. The chain uses TRBV6-1 and TRBJ1-2; 9 bases agree with TRBD1. Trimming took 4 bases from V and 7 from J; bases not matched to a gene: 13. Germline-derived CDR1 and CDR2 are MNHNS and SASEGT. CDR3 length: 16 residues. The CDR3 loop reads CASSAGTGFRIGGYTF. CDR3 coding DNA: TGTGCCAGCAGTGCCGGGACAGGGTTTAGGATTGGTGGCTACACCTTC.

J is TRBJ2-5 and V is TRBV9, with 13 bases that match TRBD2. The CDR3 is 18 residues long. Trimming cost V 4 bases and J 2 bases; bases outside gene matches: 11. Per germline, CDR1 SGDLS and CDR2 YYNGEE. In DNA, the CDR3 is TGTGCCAGCAGCTCCCCTAATCGGGGACTAGCGGGGCAAGAGACCCAGTACTTC. Protein product: CASSSPNRGLAGQETQYF. Full variable domain (outside the CDR3, taken from reference TRBV9 and TRBJ2-5): DSGVTQTPKHLITATGQRVTLRCSPRSGDLSVYWYQQSLDQGLQFLIQYYNGEERAKGNILERFSAQQFPDLHSELNLSSLELGDSALYFCASSSPNRGLAGQETQYFGPGTRLLVL.

The rearrangement links TRBV30 to TRBJ2-7, with 7 nucleotides matching TRBD2. From germline, CDR1 is GTSNPN and CDR2 SVGIG (reference sequence). Trimming removed 4 bases from V and 0 bases from J; junction bases left unmatched: 12. The CDR3 loop spans 16 amino acids. The CDR3 DNA follows: TGTGCCTGGAATTCCATTGGCCTAGCGGACTCCTACGAGCAGTACTTC. Its translation is CAWNSIGLADSYEQYF.

This chain connects TRBV28 to TRBJ2-7; 10 bases line up with TRBD2. The germline gives CDR1 MDHEN, CDR2 SYDVKM. The J segment lost 3 bases and the V segment lost 4 bases, leaving 3 bases of the junction unmatched. The CDR3 has 14 amino acids. In nucleotides, the CDR3 is TGTGCCAGCAGTTCCCGGACTAGCGGCTACGAGCAGTACTTC. Translating it yields CASSSRTSGYEQYF.

The gene calls are TRBV7-8 and TRBJ1-2; TRBD1 agrees at 9 bases. V lost 5 bases to trimming and J lost 6 bases; unmatched junction nucleotides: 16. CDR3 length: 17 amino acids. Germline assignment: CDR1 SGHVS and CDR2 FQNEAQ. The CDR3 DNA reads TGTGCCAGCAGCATAGGCCCTTGGACAGGGGATTGGGATGGCTACACCTTC. Its protein product is CASSIGPWTGDWDGYTF.

V and J are TRBV7-2 and TRBJ1-5; D not resolved. CDR1 and CDR2 (germline): SGHTA, FQGNSA. V gave up 5 bases and J gave up 5 bases, with 16 bases separating them. The CDR3 length is 15 residues. CDR3 protein: CASSPQASLDQPQHF. CDR3 sequence (DNA): TGTGCCAGCAGCCCCCAAGCGTCCTTAGATCAGCCCCAGCATTTT.